The subject of this entry is one T cell receptor (beta chain). Seattle enrolled patients during active infection and tracked them longitudinally. Germline V CDR1 and CDR2: PRHDT, FYEKMQ (reference sequence). CDR3 length: 12 residues. V shed 2 bases and J shed 7 bases, with 6 bases lying between them. Per the original methods: Reference gene primer amplification in the assay estimated nucleated cell counts. Some clones are missing from TCRdb's copy, which holds only in-frame ones; the method was immunoSEQ multiplex PCR. The V and J calls and the clone size are those of that table, but D and trimming were determined from the DNA. The repertoire has about 330,000 clones, 87% of them found once; the top ten carry more than 7.5%. The sample belongs to a study of blood T cell repertoires in COVID-19.

The origin of this receptor is a man under 40 with COVID-19, enrolled during active disease. The rearrangement links TRBV13 to TRBJ2-1, with D unclear. Sequencing was carried out using peripheral blood. CDR3 protein: CASSLSQNEQFF. Here the CDR3 DNA reads TGTGCCAGCAGCTTAAGTCAGAATGAGCAGTTCTTC.